These T cell receptor beta chains were read from a single sample in a study of memory CD4+ T cells and cytomegalovirus serostatus. Assay used: immunoSEQ multiplex PCR; TCRdb lists only in-frame clones, some missing. The sample has just over 40,000 clones, 70% to 80% seen once. What was sequenced was memory CD4+ T cells from blood. All receptors come from an adult in good health and CMV-seronegative. CDR3s include the opening cysteine and the closing phenylalanine or tryptophan.

j_call: TRBJ1-6
v_call: TRBV7-2
cdr3_aa: CASSNADSPLHF

j_call: TRBJ1-2
v_call: TRBV4-3
cdr3_aa: CASSQDLSKGTVGYTF

j_call: TRBJ2-2
v_call: TRBV25-1
cdr3_aa: CASSPIWGTGELFF

j_call: TRBJ1-3
v_call: TRBV9
cdr3_aa: CASSADVRSGAGNTIYF

j_call: TRBJ1-1
v_call: TRBV7-9
cdr3_aa: CASTMDNNRAFF

j_call: TRBJ2-6
v_call: TRBV19
cdr3_aa: CASSGRTGLSGANVLTF

j_call: TRBJ1-3
v_call: TRBV9
cdr3_aa: CASSVRPGNTIYF

j_call: TRBJ2-1
v_call: TRBV11-2
cdr3_aa: CASSLGSSYNEQFF

j_call: TRBJ1-1
v_call: TRBV6-6
cdr3_aa: CASKGEPNTEAFF

j_call: TRBJ2-3
v_call: TRBV7-3
cdr3_aa: CASSSPGTVAADTQYF

j_call: TRBJ2-5
v_call: TRBV9
cdr3_aa: CASSGAGETQYF

j_call: TRBJ2-1
v_call: TRBV4-3
cdr3_aa: CASSQDPSGDWNEQFF

j_call: TRBJ2-2
v_call: TRBV7-3
cdr3_aa: CASSFRGNTGELFF

j_call: TRBJ1-6
v_call: TRBV9
cdr3_aa: CASSAAQQVTDNSPLHF

j_call: TRBJ1-6
v_call: TRBV5-1
cdr3_aa: CASSPRTGDSPLHF

j_call: TRBJ2-3
v_call: TRBV19
cdr3_aa: CASSPAGRGPSTDTQYF

j_call: TRBJ1-1
v_call: TRBV30
cdr3_aa: CAWSVRSGADTEAFF

j_call: TRBJ1-1
v_call: TRBV30
cdr3_aa: CAWREQGNTEAFF

j_call: TRBJ2-3
v_call: TRBV15
cdr3_aa: CATSRDLGQSHTDTQYF

j_call: TRBJ2-1
v_call: TRBV7-3
cdr3_aa: CASSSGLAGDNEQFF

j_call: TRBJ1-6
v_call: TRBV14
cdr3_aa: CASSHSNSPLHF

j_call: TRBJ1-3
v_call: TRBV19
cdr3_aa: CASRRTGEPGNTIYF

j_call: TRBJ2-2
v_call: TRBV9
cdr3_aa: CASSQGTDNTGELFF

j_call: TRBJ2-7
v_call: TRBV15
cdr3_aa: CATSRHDSYEQYF

j_call: TRBJ2-2
v_call: TRBV5-1
cdr3_aa: CASSPLGGGIGELFF

j_call: TRBJ2-3
v_call: TRBV30
cdr3_aa: CAWTLGLASDTQYF

j_call: TRBJ1-5
v_call: TRBV5-1
cdr3_aa: CASSPGDRVGQPQHF

j_call: TRBJ1-2
v_call: TRBV28
cdr3_aa: CASSLGQNYGYTF

j_call: TRBJ2-7
v_call: TRBV29-1
cdr3_aa: CSVAPQGPNYEQYF

j_call: TRBJ1-1
v_call: TRBV7-9
cdr3_aa: CASSRPKGKRATQAFF

j_call: TRBJ2-7
v_call: TRBV2
cdr3_aa: CASSEALQRSYEQYF

j_call: TRBJ2-5
v_call: TRBV18
cdr3_aa: CASSPSKGRETQYF

j_call: TRBJ2-5
v_call: TRBV30
cdr3_aa: CAWSTARGGSETQYF

j_call: TRBJ2-5
v_call: TRBV5-1
cdr3_aa: CASSLGLRDRQETQYF

j_call: TRBJ2-7
v_call: TRBV30
cdr3_aa: CAWQPGVTYEQYF

j_call: TRBJ1-6
v_call: TRBV19
cdr3_aa: CASSPEARSPLHF

j_call: TRBJ2-7
v_call: TRBV18
cdr3_aa: CASSPGQGFVEQYF

j_call: TRBJ2-3
v_call: TRBV15
cdr3_aa: CATSRARGLSTDTQYF

j_call: TRBJ1-5
v_call: TRBV5-1
cdr3_aa: CASSEQGLNQPQHF

j_call: TRBJ2-3
v_call: TRBV4-3
cdr3_aa: CASSQGRQTTDTQYF

j_call: TRBJ1-1
v_call: TRBV6-5
cdr3_aa: CASRPMWGVITEAFF

j_call: TRBJ1-5
v_call: TRBV19
cdr3_aa: CASTPGQGNSSPQHF

j_call: TRBJ1-2
v_call: TRBV5-4
cdr3_aa: CASSYYTGGGYTF

j_call: TRBJ2-2
v_call: TRBV5-1
cdr3_aa: CASSLEAGRTGELFF

j_call: TRBJ2-3
v_call: TRBV5-6
cdr3_aa: CASSSDPGAWDTQYF

j_call: TRBJ2-3
v_call: TRBV19
cdr3_aa: CASTSPREKGLIAQYF

j_call: TRBJ1-5
v_call: TRBV6-5
cdr3_aa: CASRLDFSQPQHF

j_call: TRBJ1-2
v_call: TRBV5-6
cdr3_aa: CASSLYRSYGYTF

j_call: TRBJ1-1
v_call: TRBV4-2
cdr3_aa: CASSQGSGQGSTEAFF

j_call: TRBJ1-1
v_call: TRBV7-3
cdr3_aa: CASSLLALNTEAFF

j_call: TRBJ1-1
v_call: TRBV28
cdr3_aa: CASSGMGLYEAFF

j_call: TRBJ2-5
v_call: TRBV27
cdr3_aa: CASSFERGALDPETQYF

j_call: TRBJ2-7
v_call: TRBV6-6
cdr3_aa: CASGRGDASEQYF

j_call: TRBJ1-2
v_call: TRBV6-6
cdr3_aa: CASSPPTGQGYTF